This T cell receptor (beta chain) is from a study of T cell repertoires in cytomegalovirus infection. Study results and limitations: Based on cumulative public TCR beta family frequency, carriers of CMV plus the relevant HLA were identified.

TCRdb fed the reads into MiXCR, producing one record per CDR3 protein. The sample has around 300,000 distinct CDR3 sequences, more than 8% seen once. This clonotype showed up just a few times. Its antigen is unidentified. From germline, CDR1 is LNHDA and CDR2 SQIVND (reference sequence). J lost 11 bases, V lost 6 bases, and 16 bases had no gene match. The CDR3 consists of 16 residues. The TCR originated in a human donor in good health (CMV status not recorded). Some clones in this sample may be carry-over from other donors' samples. What was sequenced was PBMCs. The rearrangement links TRBV19 to TRBJ1-1; TRBD1 matches 12 bases. The CDR3 region has the DNA TGTGCCAGTAGCCCCGGGACAGGGGGCACCGGCTCGGGCGCTTTCTTT. Encoded protein: CASSPGTGGTGSGAFF. Full variable domain (remainder filled in from reference TRBV19 and TRBJ1-1): DGGITQSPKYLFRKEGQNVTLSCEQNLNHDAMYWYRQDPGQGLRLIYYSQIVNDFQKGDIAEGYSVSREKKESFPLTVTSAQKNPTAFYLCASSPGTGGTGSGAFFGQGTRLTVV.